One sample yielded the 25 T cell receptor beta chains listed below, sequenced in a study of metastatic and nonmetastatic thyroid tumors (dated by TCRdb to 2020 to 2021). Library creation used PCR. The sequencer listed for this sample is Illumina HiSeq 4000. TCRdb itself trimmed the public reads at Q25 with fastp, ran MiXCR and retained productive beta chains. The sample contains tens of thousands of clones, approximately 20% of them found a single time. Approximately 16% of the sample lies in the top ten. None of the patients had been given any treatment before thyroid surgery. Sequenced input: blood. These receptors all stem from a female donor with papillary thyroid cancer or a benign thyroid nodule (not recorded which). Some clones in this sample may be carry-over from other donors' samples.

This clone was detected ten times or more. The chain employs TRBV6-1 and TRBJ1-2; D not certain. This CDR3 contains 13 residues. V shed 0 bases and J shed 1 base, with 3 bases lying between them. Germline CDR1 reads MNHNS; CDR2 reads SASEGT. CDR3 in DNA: TGTGCCAGCAGTGAAGCTGATAACTATGGCTACACCTTC. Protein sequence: CASSEADNYGYTF.

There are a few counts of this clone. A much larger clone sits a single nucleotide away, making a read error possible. The CDR3 sequence is CASSCREGQYF. The CDR3, as DNA: TGTGCCAGTAGTTGTCGTGAGGGACAGTACTTC. This chain connects TRBV2 to TRBJ2-5, with D possibly being TRBD2 (5 bases). V dropped 9 bases and J dropped 11 bases, with 16 bases sitting between them. This CDR3 is built from 11 residues. The germline V gene has CDR1 SNHLY and CDR2 FYNNEI.

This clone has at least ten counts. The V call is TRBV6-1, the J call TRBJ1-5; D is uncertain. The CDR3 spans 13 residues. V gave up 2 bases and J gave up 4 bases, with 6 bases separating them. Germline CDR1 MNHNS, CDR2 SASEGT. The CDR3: CASSESGNQPQHF. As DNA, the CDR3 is TGTGCCAGCAGTGAAAGTGGGAATCAGCCCCAGCATTTT.

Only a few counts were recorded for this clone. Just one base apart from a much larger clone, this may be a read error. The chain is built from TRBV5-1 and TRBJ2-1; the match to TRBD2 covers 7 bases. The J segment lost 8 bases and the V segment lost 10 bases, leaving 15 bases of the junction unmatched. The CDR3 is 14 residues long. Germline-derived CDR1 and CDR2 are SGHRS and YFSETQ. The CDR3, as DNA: TGCGCCGGCAAAAGGAGGGAGGGAGCGTATGAGCAGTTCTTC. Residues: CAGKRREGAYEQFF.

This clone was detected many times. The CDR3 sequence: CASRYESLSSYNEQFF. CDR3 DNA sequence: TGTGCCAGCAGATACGAAAGTCTTAGCTCCTACAATGAGCAGTTCTTC. The chain employs TRBV7-3 and TRBJ2-1; D remains ambiguous. The CDR3 length is 16 residues. CDR1 and CDR2 (germline): SGHTA, FQGTGA. Deletions cut 6 bases from V and 0 bases from J, with 15 bases between.

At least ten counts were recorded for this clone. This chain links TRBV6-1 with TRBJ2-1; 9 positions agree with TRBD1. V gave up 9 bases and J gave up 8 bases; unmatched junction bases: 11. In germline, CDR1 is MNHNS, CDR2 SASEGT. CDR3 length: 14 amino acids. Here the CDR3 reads CASRRDRVIDEQFF. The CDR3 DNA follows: TGTGCCAGTCGGAGGGACAGGGTTATCGATGAGCAGTTCTTC.

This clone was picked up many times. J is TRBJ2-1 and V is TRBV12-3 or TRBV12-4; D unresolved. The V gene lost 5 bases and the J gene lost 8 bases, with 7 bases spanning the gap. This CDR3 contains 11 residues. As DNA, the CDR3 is TGTGCCAGCAGTGCTAGATATGAGCAGTTCTTC. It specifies CASSARYEQFF.

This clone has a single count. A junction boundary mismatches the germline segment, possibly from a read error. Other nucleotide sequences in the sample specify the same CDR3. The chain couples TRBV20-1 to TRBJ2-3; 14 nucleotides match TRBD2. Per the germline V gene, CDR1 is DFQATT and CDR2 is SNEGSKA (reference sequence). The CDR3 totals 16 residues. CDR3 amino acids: CSGGGLAGGSTDTQYF. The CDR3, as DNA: TGCAGTGGGGGTGGACTAGCGGGAGGAAGCACGGATACGCAGTATTTT.

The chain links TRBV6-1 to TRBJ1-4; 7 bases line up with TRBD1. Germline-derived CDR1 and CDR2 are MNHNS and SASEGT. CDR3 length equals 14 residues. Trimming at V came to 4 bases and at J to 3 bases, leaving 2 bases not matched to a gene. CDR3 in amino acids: CASSVQGSNEKLFF. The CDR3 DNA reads TGTGCCAGCAGTGTACAGGGGTCTAATGAAAAACTGTTTTTT.

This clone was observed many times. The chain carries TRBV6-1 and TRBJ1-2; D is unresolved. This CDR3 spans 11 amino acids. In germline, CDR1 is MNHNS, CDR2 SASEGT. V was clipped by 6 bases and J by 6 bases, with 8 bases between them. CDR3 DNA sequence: TGTGCCAGCAGAGACCCTGATGGCTACACCTTC. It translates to CASRDPDGYTF.

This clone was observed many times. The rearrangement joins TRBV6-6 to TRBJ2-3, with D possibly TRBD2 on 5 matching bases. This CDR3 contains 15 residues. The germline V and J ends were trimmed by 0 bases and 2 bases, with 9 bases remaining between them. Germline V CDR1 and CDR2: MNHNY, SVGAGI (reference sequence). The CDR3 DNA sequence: TGTGCCAGCAGTTACTCCGAGGGCCCCACAGATACGCAGTATTTT. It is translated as CASSYSEGPTDTQYF.

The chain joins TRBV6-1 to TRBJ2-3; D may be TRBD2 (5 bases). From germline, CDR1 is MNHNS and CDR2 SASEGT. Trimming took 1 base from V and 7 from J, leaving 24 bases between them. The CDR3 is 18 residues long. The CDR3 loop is CASSEDYLRERSRNTQYF. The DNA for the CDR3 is TGTGCCAGCAGTGAAGACTACTTGAGAGAGCGGTCGAGGAATACGCAGTATTTT.

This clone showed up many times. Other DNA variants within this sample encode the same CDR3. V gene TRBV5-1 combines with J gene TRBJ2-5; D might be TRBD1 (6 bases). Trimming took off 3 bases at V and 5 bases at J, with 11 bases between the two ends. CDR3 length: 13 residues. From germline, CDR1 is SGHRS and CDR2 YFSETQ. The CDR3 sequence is CASSSGVGETQYF. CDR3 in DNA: TGCGCCAGCAGCTCAGGGGTAGGCGAGACCCAGTACTTC.

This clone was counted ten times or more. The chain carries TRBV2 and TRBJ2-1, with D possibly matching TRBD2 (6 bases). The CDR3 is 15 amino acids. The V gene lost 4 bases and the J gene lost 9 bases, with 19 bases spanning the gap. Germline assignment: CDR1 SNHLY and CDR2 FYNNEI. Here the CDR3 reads CASSVHRERIGEQFF. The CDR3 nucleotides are TGTGCCAGCAGTGTCCATCGGGAGAGGATCGGTGAGCAGTTCTTC. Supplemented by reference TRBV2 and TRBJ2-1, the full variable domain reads EPEVTQTPSHQVTQMGQEVILRCVPISNHLYFYWYRQILGQKVEFLVSFYNNEISEKSEIFDDQFSVERPDGSNFTLKIRSTKLEDSAMYFCASSVHRERIGEQFFGPGTRLTVL.

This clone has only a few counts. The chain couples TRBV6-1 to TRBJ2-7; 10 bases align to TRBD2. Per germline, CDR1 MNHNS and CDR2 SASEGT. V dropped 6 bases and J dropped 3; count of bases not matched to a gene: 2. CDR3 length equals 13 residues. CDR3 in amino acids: CASRPSGSYEQYF. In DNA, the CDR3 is TGTGCCAGCAGACCTAGCGGGAGCTACGAGCAGTACTTC.

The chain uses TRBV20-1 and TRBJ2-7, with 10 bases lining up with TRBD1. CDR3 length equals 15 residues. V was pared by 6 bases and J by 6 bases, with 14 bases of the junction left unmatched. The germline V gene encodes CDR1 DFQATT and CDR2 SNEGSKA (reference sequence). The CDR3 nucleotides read TGCAGTGCCAACCCCTGGACAGGGGGTTCTCTCGAGCAGTACTTC. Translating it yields CSANPWTGGSLEQYF.

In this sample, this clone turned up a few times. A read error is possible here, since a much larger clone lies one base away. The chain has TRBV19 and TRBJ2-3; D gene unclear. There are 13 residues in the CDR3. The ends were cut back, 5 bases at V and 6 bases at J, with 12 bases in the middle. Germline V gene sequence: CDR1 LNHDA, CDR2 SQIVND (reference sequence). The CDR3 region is CASSHPGLDTQYF. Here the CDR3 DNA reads TGTGCCAGTAGTCATCCGGGCTTGGATACGCAGTATTTT.

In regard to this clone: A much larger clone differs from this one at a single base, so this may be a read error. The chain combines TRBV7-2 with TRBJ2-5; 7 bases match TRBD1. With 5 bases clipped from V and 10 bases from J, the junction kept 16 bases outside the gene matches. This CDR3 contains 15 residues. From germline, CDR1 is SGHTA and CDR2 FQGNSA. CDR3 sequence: CASSPTGNPQGNQYF. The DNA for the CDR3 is TGTGCCAGCAGCCCGACAGGGAACCCCCAAGGGAACCAGTACTTC.

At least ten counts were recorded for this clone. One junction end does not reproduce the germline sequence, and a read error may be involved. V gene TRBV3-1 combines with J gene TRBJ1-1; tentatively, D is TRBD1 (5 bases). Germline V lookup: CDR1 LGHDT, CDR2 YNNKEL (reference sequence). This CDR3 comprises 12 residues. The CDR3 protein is CASSHASGTAVF. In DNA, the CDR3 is TGTGCCAGCAGCCATGCCTCCGGGACGGCTGTTTTT.

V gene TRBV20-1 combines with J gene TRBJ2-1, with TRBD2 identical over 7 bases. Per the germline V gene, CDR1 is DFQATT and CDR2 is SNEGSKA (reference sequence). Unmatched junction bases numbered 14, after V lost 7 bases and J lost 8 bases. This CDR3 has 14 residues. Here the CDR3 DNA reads TGCAGTGTTGGAGGTTGGGAGGGCTTGGATGAGCAGTTCTTC. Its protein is CSVGGWEGLDEQFF.

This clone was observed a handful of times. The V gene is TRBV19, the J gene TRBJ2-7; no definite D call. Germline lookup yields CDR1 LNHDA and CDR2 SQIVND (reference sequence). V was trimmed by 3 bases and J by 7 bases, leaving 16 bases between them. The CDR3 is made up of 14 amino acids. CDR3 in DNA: TGTGCCAGTAGTATTCGTGTGAGTATCCATGAGCAGTACTTC. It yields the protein CASSIRVSIHEQYF.

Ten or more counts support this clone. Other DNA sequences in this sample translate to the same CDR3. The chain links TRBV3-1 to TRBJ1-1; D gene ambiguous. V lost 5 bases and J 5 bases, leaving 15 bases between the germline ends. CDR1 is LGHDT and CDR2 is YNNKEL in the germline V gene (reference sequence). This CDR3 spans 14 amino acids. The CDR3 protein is CASSARLGGTEAFF. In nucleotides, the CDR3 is TGTGCCAGCAGCGCTCGGCTGGGAGGGACTGAAGCTTTCTTT.

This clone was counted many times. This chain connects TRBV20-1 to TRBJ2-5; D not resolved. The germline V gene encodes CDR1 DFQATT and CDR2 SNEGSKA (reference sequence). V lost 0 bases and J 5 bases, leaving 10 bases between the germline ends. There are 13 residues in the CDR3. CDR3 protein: CSARDPGPETQYF. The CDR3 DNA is TGCAGTGCTAGAGATCCCGGGCCGGAGACCCAGTACTTC.

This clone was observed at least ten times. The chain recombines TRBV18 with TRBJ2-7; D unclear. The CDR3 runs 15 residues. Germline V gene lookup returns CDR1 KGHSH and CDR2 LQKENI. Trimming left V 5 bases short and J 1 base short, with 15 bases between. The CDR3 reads CASSISAATSYEQYF. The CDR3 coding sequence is TGTGCCAGCTCAATATCGGCCGCAACATCCTACGAGCAGTACTTC.

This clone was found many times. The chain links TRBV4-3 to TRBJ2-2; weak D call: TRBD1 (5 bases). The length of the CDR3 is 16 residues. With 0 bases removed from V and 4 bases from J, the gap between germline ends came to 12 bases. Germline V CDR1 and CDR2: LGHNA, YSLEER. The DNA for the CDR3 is TGCGCCAGCAGCCAAGATCCCTCGACAGTCACCGGGGAGCTGTTTTTT. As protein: CASSQDPSTVTGELFF.